The source of this TCR beta chain is a study of technical replicates of blood from a few donors. The CDR3 has 14 amino acids. V was clipped by 4 bases and J by 6 bases, with 14 bases between them. Germline V gives CDR1 SGHDT, CDR2 YYEEEE. Profiling relied on immunoSEQ multiplex PCR, and the TCRdb table lists in-frame clones only, not all of them. The sample holds 65,000 to 80,000 clones, about nine tenths seen once. The sample comprised T cells isolated from PBMCs. This chain connects TRBV5-6 to TRBJ1-5; D may be TRBD1 (6 bases). The source of this sequence is a human donor in good health. The CDR3 region is CASSTQGNSQPQHF. In DNA form, the CDR3 reads TGTGCCAGCAGCACCCAGGGGAACAGTCAGCCCCAGCATTTT. Variable domain in full (rest from reference TRBV5-6 and TRBJ1-5): DAGVTQSPTHLIKTRGQQVTLRCSPKSGHDTVSWYQQALGQGPQFIFQYYEEEERQRGNFPDRFSGHQFPNYSSELNVNALLLGDSALYLCASSTQGNSQPQHFGDGTRLSIL.